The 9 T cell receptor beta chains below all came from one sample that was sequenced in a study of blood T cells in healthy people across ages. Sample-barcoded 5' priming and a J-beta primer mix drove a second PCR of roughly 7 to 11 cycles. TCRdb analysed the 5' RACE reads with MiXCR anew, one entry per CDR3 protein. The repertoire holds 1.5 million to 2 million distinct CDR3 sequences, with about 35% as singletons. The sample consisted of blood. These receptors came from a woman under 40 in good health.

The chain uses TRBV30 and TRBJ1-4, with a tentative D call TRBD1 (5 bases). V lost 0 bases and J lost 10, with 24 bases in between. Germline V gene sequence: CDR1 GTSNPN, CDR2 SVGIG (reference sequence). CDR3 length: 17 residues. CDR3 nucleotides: TGTGCCTGGAGTGTACGTAGGGACCGGGGACGTGACGGAAAACTGTTTTTT. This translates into CAWSVRRDRGRDGKLFF.

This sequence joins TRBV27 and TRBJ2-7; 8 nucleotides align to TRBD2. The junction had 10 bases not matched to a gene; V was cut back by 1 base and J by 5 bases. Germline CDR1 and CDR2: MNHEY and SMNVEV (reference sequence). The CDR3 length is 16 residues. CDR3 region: CASSLLRAGGLHEQYF. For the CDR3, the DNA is TGTGCCAGCAGTTTATTGCGGGCGGGGGGCTTACACGAGCAGTACTTC.

The DNA of the CDR3 is TGTGCCAGTAGCCACCCCCAGGGGTACGAGCAGTACTTC. Its translation is CASSHPQGYEQYF. The V gene is TRBV6-6, the J gene TRBJ2-1; TRBD1 is a possible D gene (6 bases). The better agreement between TRBJ2-7 and the DNA end casts doubt on the J call. There are 13 residues in the CDR3. Germline-derived CDR1 and CDR2 are MNHNY and SVGAGI (reference sequence).

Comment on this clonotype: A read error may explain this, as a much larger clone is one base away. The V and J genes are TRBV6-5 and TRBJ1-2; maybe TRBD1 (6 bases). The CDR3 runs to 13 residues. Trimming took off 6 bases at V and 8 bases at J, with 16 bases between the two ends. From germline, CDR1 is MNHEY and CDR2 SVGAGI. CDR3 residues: CASSPEQGVGYTF. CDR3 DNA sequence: TGTGCCAGCAGCCCTGAACAGGGCGTAGGCTACACCTTC.

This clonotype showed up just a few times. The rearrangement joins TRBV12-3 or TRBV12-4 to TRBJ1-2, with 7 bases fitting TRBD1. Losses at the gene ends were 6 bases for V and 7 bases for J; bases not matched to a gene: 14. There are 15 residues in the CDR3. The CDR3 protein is CASSPSGGGDFGYTF. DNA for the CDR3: TGTGCCAGCAGCCCATCAGGGGGTGGCGATTTTGGCTACACCTTC.

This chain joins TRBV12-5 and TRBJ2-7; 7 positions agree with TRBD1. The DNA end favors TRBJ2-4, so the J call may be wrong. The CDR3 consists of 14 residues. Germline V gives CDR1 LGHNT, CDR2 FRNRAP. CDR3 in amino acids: CASGFPDRENIQYF. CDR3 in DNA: TGTGCTAGTGGTTTCCCCGACAGGGAAAACATTCAGTACTTC.

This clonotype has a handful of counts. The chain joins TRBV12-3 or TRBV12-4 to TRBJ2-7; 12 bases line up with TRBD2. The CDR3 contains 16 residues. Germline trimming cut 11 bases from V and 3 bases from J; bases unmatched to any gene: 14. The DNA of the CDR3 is TGTGCCGGGGCTTCGGCTAGCGGGAGGGAAAACTACGAGCAGTACTTC. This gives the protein CAGASASGRENYEQYF.

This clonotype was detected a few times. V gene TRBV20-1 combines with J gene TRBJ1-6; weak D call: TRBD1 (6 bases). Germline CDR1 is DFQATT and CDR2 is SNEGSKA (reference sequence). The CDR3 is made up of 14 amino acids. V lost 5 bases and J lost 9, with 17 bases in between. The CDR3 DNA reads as TGCAGTGCTCCTCTGGACAGCTTAGGTTCACCCCTCCACTTT. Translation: CSAPLDSLGSPLHF.

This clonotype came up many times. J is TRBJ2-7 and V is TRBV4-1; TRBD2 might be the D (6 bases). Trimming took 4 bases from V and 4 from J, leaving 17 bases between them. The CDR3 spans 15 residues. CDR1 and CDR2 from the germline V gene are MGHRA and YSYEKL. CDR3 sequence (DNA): TGCGCCAGCAGCCCCCTAGGCGGCGGGACTTACGAGCAGTACTTC. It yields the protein CASSPLGGGTYEQYF.